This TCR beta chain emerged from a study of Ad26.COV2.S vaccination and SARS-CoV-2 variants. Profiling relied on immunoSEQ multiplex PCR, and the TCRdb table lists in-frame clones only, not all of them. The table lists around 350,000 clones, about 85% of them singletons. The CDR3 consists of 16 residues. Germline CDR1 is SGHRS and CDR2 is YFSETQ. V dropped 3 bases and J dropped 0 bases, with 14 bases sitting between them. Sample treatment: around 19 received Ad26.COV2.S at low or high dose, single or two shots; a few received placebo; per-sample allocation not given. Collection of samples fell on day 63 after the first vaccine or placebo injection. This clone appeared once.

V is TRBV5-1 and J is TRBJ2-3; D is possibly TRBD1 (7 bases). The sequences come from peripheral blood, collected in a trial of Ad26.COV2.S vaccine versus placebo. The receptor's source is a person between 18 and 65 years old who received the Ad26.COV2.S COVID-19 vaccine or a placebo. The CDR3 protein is CASSSGDSPSTDTQYF. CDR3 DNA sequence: TGCGCCAGCAGCTCGGGGGACAGCCCTAGCACAGATACGCAGTATTTT.